Shown below are 20 T cell receptor beta chains from a single sample sequenced in a study of cytomegalovirus exposure and HLA in healthy donors. The primer mix had 60 Vbeta and 13 Jbeta primers. Assay used: immunoSEQ multiplex PCR; TCRdb lists only in-frame clones, some missing. The sample records approximately 190,000 clones, about four fifths being singletons. The specimen was PBMCs. Receptors originate from a woman in her twenties or thirties in good health and CMV-seropositive.

In this sample, this clone turned up once. CDR3 in DNA: TGTGCCAGCACCTGGACAGGGGAGAGTGACACTGAAGCTTTCTTT. It codes for CASTWTGESDTEAFF. The chain employs TRBV6-1 and TRBJ1-1, with TRBD1 matching over 9 bases. The CDR3 totals 15 residues. Trimming took 7 bases from V and 3 from J; bases not matched to a gene: 9. The germline V gene has CDR1 MNHNS and CDR2 SASEGT.

This clone was recorded only once. This chain links TRBV6-1 with TRBJ2-2; D call uncertain. Germline assignment: CDR1 MNHNS and CDR2 SASEGT. This CDR3 region has 14 residues. The V end was cut by 2 bases, the J end by 16 bases, with 20 bases between. CDR3 protein: CASSETVASPSAFF. Written as DNA, the CDR3 is TGTGCCAGCAGTGAAACGGTTGCTTCCCCCAGCGCGTTTTTT.

The genes are TRBV11-2 and TRBJ2-7; TRBD2 agrees at 11 bases. The CDR3 sequence is 15 residues long. V shed 3 bases and J 2 bases; nucleotides not matched to a gene: 3. Germline V CDR1 and CDR2: SGHAT, FQNNGV. CDR3: CASSFETSGAYEQYF. CDR3 bases: TGTGCCAGCAGCTTTGAGACTAGCGGGGCCTACGAGCAGTACTTC. Full variable domain (remainder filled in from reference TRBV11-2 and TRBJ2-7): EAGVAQSPRYKIIEKRQSVAFWCNPISGHATLYWYQQILGQGPKLLIQFQNNGVVDDSQLPKDRFSAERLKGVDSTLKIQPAKLEDSAVYLCASSFETSGAYEQYFGPGTRLTVT.

This clone was observed a single time. CDR3: CASSPGVLNTGELFF. CDR3 bases: TGTGCCAGCAGCCCCGGGGTTCTGAACACCGGGGAGCTGTTTTTT. V usage is TRBV6-5 and J usage is TRBJ2-2; perhaps TRBD2 as D (5 bases). The length of the CDR3 is 15 residues. V shed 6 bases and J shed 1 base, with 12 bases lying between them. CDR1 is MNHEY, CDR2 SVGAGI, per germline.

There are a few counts of this clone. The V gene is TRBV10-3, the J gene TRBJ1-1; 8 nucleotides align to TRBD1. CDR1 and CDR2 from the germline V gene are ENHRY and SYGVKD. Unmatched junction bases numbered 3, after V lost 0 bases and J lost 6 bases. This CDR3 is built from 14 residues. CDR3 region: CAISESQGASEAFF. The CDR3 nucleotides are TGTGCCATCAGTGAGTCGCAGGGGGCGTCTGAAGCTTTCTTT.

The CDR3 loop is CASNSRSDRVYSPLHF. The CDR3 coding sequence is TGCGCCAGCAACTCGAGGTCGGACAGGGTGTATTCACCCCTCCACTTT. This chain joins TRBV10-2 and TRBJ1-6, with 8 bases identical to TRBD1. There are 16 residues in the CDR3. Germline loops: CDR1 WSHSY, CDR2 SAAADI. Trimming at V came to 7 bases and at J to 8 bases, leaving 13 bases not matched to a gene.

The chain recombines TRBV5-1 with TRBJ1-1, with 8 nucleotides matching TRBD1. This CDR3 is built from 15 residues. J was trimmed by 1 base and V by 3 bases; bases with no gene match: 5. CDR1 is SGHRS, CDR2 YFSETQ, per germline. The CDR3 protein is CASSSHGTGNTEAFF. In nucleotides, the CDR3 is TGCGCCAGCAGCTCCCACGGGACAGGGAACACTGAAGCTTTCTTT.

This clone was observed a handful of times. The chain has TRBV14 and TRBJ2-3, with 8 bases aligning to TRBD2. The germline CDR1 and CDR2 sequences are SGHDN and FVKESK. With 4 bases clipped from V and 5 bases from J, the junction kept 8 bases outside the gene matches. CDR3 size: 15 residues. The CDR3 sequence is CASSRYEAGVDTQYF. CDR3 DNA: TGTGCCAGCAGCCGGTACGAAGCGGGAGTAGATACGCAGTATTTT.

On this clone: This same CDR3 is encoded by further DNA sequences in the sample. This chain uses TRBV4-2 with TRBJ1-2; 7 bases match TRBD1. This CDR3 comprises 17 residues. CDR1 LGHNA and CDR2 YNFKEQ come from the germline V gene. V shed 2 bases, J shed 0 bases, and the junction held 9 bases outside the gene matches. The CDR3 nucleotides read TGTGCCAGCAGCCAAAAAGGGACAGCCTTAGCTAACTATGGCTACACCTTC. Encoded protein: CASSQKGTALANYGYTF.

This clone appeared a few times. V and J are TRBV6-6 and TRBJ2-7, with TRBD2 matching 8 bases. This CDR3 is built from 16 residues. From germline, CDR1 is MNHNY and CDR2 SVGAGI (reference sequence). V trimming: 3 bases; J trimming: 1 base; junction bases outside the gene matches: 8. CDR3 sequence (DNA): TGTGCCAGCAGTTATTCCACTAGCGGAACTTCCTACGAGCAGTACTTC. Its protein is CASSYSTSGTSYEQYF.

As DNA, the CDR3 is TGCGCCAGCAGCTTGGGGGACAGGGGGCTGACTTACAATGAGCAGTTCTTC. Protein: CASSLGDRGLTYNEQFF. The J gene is TRBJ2-1, the V gene TRBV5-1; 12 nucleotides line up with TRBD1. V trimming: 0 bases; J trimming: 4 bases; junction bases outside the gene matches: 5. This CDR3 is built from 17 residues. Germline values: CDR1 SGHRS, CDR2 YFSETQ.

The rearrangement uses TRBV5-1 and TRBJ2-2, with 8 positions matching TRBD2. V shed 3 bases, J shed 1 base, and the junction held 2 bases outside the gene matches. Germline loops: CDR1 SGHRS, CDR2 YFSETQ. CDR3 size: 15 residues. The chain's CDR3 is CASSSGLVNTGELFF. The CDR3 DNA reads TGCGCCAGCAGCTCGGGACTAGTGAACACCGGGGAGCTGTTTTTT. The full variable domain, with the rest looked up from reference TRBV5-1 and TRBJ2-2, is KAGVTQTPRYLIKTRGQQVTLSCSPISGHRSVSWYQQTPGQGLQFLFEYFSETQRNKGNFPGRFSGRQFSNSRSEMNVSTLELGDSALYLCASSSGLVNTGELFFGEGSRLTVL.

This sequence joins TRBV23-1 and TRBJ2-6, with D possibly TRBD1 on 5 matching bases. Being an ORF, TRBV23-1 has a function that is uncertain. The ends were cut back, 11 bases at V and 2 bases at J, with 16 bases in the middle. The CDR3 is made up of 15 amino acids. The CDR3 protein is CAGTSKQAGANVLTF. The CDR3 region has the DNA TGCGCCGGTACGTCCAAACAGGCTGGGGCCAACGTCCTGACTTTC.

As regards this clone: One junction end disagrees with the germline gene, perhaps due to a read error. This chain connects TRBV19 to TRBJ2-5; D is possibly TRBD1 (6 bases). This CDR3 spans 13 amino acids. Looked up from germline, CDR1 is LNHDA and CDR2 is SQIVND (reference sequence). The DNA of the CDR3 is TGTGCTAGTAGGGAAGGGGGACAAGAGACCCAGTACTTC. It is translated as CASREGGQETQYF.

The chain joins TRBV6-1 to TRBJ1-1, with D hard to call. This CDR3 has 11 amino acids. The germline CDR1 and CDR2 sequences are MNHNS and SASEGT. The ends were cut back, 7 bases at V and 5 bases at J, with 8 bases in the middle. This chain's CDR3 is CASKRGTEAFF. CDR3 in DNA: TGTGCCAGCAAACGGGGAACTGAAGCTTTCTTT.

This sequence joins TRBV9 and TRBJ2-1; 8 nucleotides align to TRBD2. The V segment lost 0 bases and the J segment 5 bases; nucleotides outside the gene matches: 4. There are 15 residues in the CDR3. Looked up from germline, CDR1 is SGDLS and CDR2 is YYNGEE. CDR3 residues: CASSVVSGNNNEQFF. The CDR3 DNA sequence: TGTGCCAGCAGCGTAGTTAGCGGGAACAACAATGAGCAGTTCTTC.

The chain employs TRBV6-5 and TRBJ2-1; 14 nucleotides match TRBD2. CDR3 length: 14 residues. Germline CDR1 and CDR2: MNHEY and SVGAGI. The V segment lost 8 bases and the J segment 9 bases; nucleotides outside the gene matches: 6. The CDR3 bases are TGTGCCAGCGGACTAGCGGGAGGAAGGATTGAGCAGTTCTTC. Its translation: CASGLAGGRIEQFF.

This chain joins TRBV5-5 and TRBJ1-2, with a weak D call TRBD1 (5 bases). The CDR3 is 14 amino acids. Looked up from germline, CDR1 is SGHKS and CDR2 is YYEKEE (reference sequence). V was pared by 0 bases and J by 4 bases, with 10 bases between. Here the CDR3 DNA reads TGTGCCAGCAGCTTGGATGTCAGGGTCTATGGCTACACCTTC. It translates to CASSLDVRVYGYTF.

This clone was observed a single time. The gene calls are TRBV27 and TRBJ1-4, with TRBD1 matching over 7 bases. The CDR3 has 15 residues. The V segment lost 5 bases and the J segment 5 bases; nucleotides outside the gene matches: 8. Germline CDR1 and CDR2: MNHEY and SMNVEV (reference sequence). The CDR3 bases are TGTGCCAGCAGTGCAAGACAGGGTCCAAATGAAAAACTGTTTTTT. This translates into CASSARQGPNEKLFF. Together with reference TRBV27 and TRBJ1-4, the CDR3 gives the full variable domain: EAQVTQNPRYLITVTGKKLTVTCSQNMNHEYMSWYRQDPGLGLRQIYYSMNVEVTDKGDVPEGYKVSRKEKRNFPLILESPSPNQTSLYFCASSARQGPNEKLFFGSGTQLSVL.

The J gene is TRBJ1-5, the V gene TRBV10-2, with TRBD1 matching over 8 bases. V was clipped by 6 bases and J by 6 bases; unmatched bases: 7. CDR1 and CDR2 (germline): WSHSY, SAAADI. The CDR3 is made up of 14 amino acids. The CDR3 coding sequence is TGCGCCAGCAGGGCAGGGGGCGCAGGTCAGCCCCAGCATTTT. Translation: CASRAGGAGQPQHF.